Each of the 11 T cell receptor beta chains below was sequenced from the same sample in a study of cytomegalovirus exposure and HLA in healthy donors. Researchers ran the PCR with 60 Vbeta and 13 Jbeta primers. The data were produced by immunoSEQ multiplex PCR, yet TCRdb's version contains in-frame clones alone and is incomplete. The table lists about 220,000 clones, over 60% of them singletons, with 0.63% in the top ten. What was sequenced was PBMCs. The origin of the receptors is a man between 18 and 35 years old in good health and CMV-seronegative.

The sample holds a few counts of this clone. V is TRBV5-6 and J is TRBJ1-1; 11 bases agree with TRBD1. This CDR3 region has 15 residues. Germline CDR1 SGHDT, CDR2 YYEEEE. The trim removed 3 bases at V and 3 bases at J, leaving 4 bases unmatched. CDR3 residues: CASSWGDRGYTEAFF. The CDR3 nucleotides are TGTGCCAGCAGCTGGGGGGACAGGGGGTACACTGAAGCTTTCTTT.

The chain links TRBV5-1 to TRBJ1-3; TRBD1 is a possible D gene (6 bases). Germline V gives CDR1 SGHRS, CDR2 YFSETQ. With 0 bases removed from V and 6 bases from J, the gap between germline ends came to 13 bases. The CDR3 loop spans 15 amino acids. The CDR3 loop reads CASSLGTGGSNTIYF. The CDR3 DNA is TGCGCCAGCAGCTTGGGCACGGGGGGCTCAAACACCATATATTTT.

Only a few counts were recorded for this clone. The chain carries TRBV4-1 and TRBJ2-7, with 11 bases matching TRBD1. The trim removed 1 base at V and 2 bases at J, leaving 1 base unmatched. The CDR3 runs 15 residues. The V gene's germline CDR1 is MGHRA and CDR2 YSYEKL. The CDR3 DNA reads TGCGCCAGCAGCCAAGGGGGACAGGGGGCCTACGAGCAGTACTTC. It yields the protein CASSQGGQGAYEQYF.

J is TRBJ2-5 and V is TRBV9, with 7 bases identical to TRBD1. The germline gives CDR1 SGDLS, CDR2 YYNGEE. The CDR3 runs 14 residues. Germline trimming cut 4 bases from V and 3 bases from J; bases unmatched to any gene: 6. CDR3 protein: CASSRGQLKETQYF. CDR3 sequence (DNA): TGTGCCAGCAGCAGGGGACAGTTAAAAGAGACCCAGTACTTC.

This clone was picked up a small number of times. The chain joins TRBV4-2 to TRBJ1-2; D is undetermined. Germline CDR1 reads LGHNA; CDR2 reads YNFKEQ. Trimming left V 0 bases short and J 8 bases short, with 13 bases between. CDR3 size: 14 residues. The CDR3, as DNA: TGTGCCAGCAGCCAAGATAGGAGCAGTCTCGGCTACACCTTC. Translation: CASSQDRSSLGYTF.

The chain joins TRBV30 to TRBJ2-1; a possible D gene is TRBD2 (5 bases). Germline CDR1 and CDR2: GTSNPN and SVGIG (reference sequence). CDR3 length equals 13 residues. V lost 4 bases to trimming and J lost 0 bases, with 7 bases between them. The CDR3 nucleotides read TGTGCCTGGACGCGGGTCTCCTACAATGAGCAGTTCTTC. This encodes CAWTRVSYNEQFF.

A remark on this clone: The limits of the CDR3 on the DNA are not certain, so only TCRdb's listed CDR3 is given. V and J are TRBV21-1 and TRBJ2-3; whether TRBD2, the table's D call, matches the DNA was not checked. TRBV21-1 is a documented pseudogene. The CDR3 extends over 16 residues, inclusive of both ends. The chain's CDR3 is CASSKLVAGGADTQYF.

This clone was observed a handful of times. The sample contains more than one DNA sequence encoding this CDR3. This sequence joins TRBV7-6 and TRBJ1-1; D not resolved. CDR3 length equals 14 residues. Per the germline V gene, CDR1 is SGHVS and CDR2 is FNYEAQ. Deletions cut 1 base from V and 2 bases from J, with 8 bases between. The CDR3 is CASSLDLRNTEAFF. CDR3 coding DNA: TGTGCCAGCAGCTTAGACCTACGAAACACTGAAGCTTTCTTT.

This clone turned up a few times. The rearrangement joins TRBV5-6 to TRBJ2-7; 10 bases agree with TRBD1. The CDR3 spans 15 residues. In germline, CDR1 is SGHDT, CDR2 YYEEEE. Germline trimming cut 4 bases from V and 5 bases from J; bases unmatched to any gene: 9. The DNA of the CDR3 is TGTGCCAGCAGCCTCCCTGGACAGGGGGTGGACGAGCAGTACTTC. Its translation is CASSLPGQGVDEQYF.

The V call is TRBV7-6, the J call TRBJ2-7, with 12 nucleotides matching TRBD1. The germline gives CDR1 SGHVS, CDR2 FNYEAQ. J lost 7 bases, V lost 5 bases, and 6 bases had no gene match. This CDR3 region has 14 residues. The CDR3 protein is CASSDGTGGEEQYF. Here the CDR3 DNA reads TGTGCCAGCAGCGACGGGACAGGGGGCGAAGAGCAGTACTTC.

This chain links TRBV6-5 with TRBJ2-7; 7 bases match TRBD1. CDR3 length: 14 amino acids. J gave up 0 bases and V 5 bases, and 4 bases lay outside the gene matches. Germline V lookup: CDR1 MNHEY, CDR2 SVGAGI. CDR3 amino acids: CASSPQGDSYEQYF. The CDR3 nucleotides are TGTGCCAGCAGTCCCCAGGGGGACTCCTACGAGCAGTACTTC.